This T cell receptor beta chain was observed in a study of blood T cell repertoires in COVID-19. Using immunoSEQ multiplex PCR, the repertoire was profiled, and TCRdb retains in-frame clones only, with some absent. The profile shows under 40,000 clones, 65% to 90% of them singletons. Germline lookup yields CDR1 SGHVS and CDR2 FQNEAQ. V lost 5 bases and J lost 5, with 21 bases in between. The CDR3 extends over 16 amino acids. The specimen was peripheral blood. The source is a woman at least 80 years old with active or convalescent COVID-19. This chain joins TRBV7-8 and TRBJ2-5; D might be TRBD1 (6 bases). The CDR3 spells CASSPLRVGARETQYF. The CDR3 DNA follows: TGTGCCAGCAGCCCCCTCCGTGTGGGGGCTCGGGAGACCCAGTACTTC.